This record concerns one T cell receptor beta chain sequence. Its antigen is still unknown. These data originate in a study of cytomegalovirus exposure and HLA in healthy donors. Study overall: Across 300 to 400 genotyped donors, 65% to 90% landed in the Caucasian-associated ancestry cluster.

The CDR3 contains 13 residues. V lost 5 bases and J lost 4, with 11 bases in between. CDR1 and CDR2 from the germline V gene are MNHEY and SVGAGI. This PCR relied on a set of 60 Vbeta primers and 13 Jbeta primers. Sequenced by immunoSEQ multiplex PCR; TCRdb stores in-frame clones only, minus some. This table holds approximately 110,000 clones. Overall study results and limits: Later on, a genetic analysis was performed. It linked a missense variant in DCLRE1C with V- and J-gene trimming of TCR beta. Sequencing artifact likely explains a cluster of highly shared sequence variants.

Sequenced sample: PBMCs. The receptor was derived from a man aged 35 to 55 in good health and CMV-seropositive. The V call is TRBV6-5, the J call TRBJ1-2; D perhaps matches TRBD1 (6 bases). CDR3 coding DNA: TGTGCCAGCAGTCTACAGGGTACCTATGGCTACACCTTC. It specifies CASSLQGTYGYTF.